This TCR beta chain is from a study of blood T cells in healthy people across ages. Next came a second PCR, run for about 7 to 12 cycles, which used a sample-barcoded 5' primer along with a J-beta primer mix. TCRdb itself ran the 5' RACE reads through MiXCR, one entry per CDR3 protein. The table has some 1.5 million distinct CDR3 sequences, 28% seen once. CDR3 size: 16 residues. Between the trimmed V and J ends, which lost 3 bases and 0 bases, there was a span of 14 bases. Germline V gene lookup returns CDR1 MDHEN and CDR2 SYDVKM. Per individual sample, total RNA of at least 5.5 micrograms was extracted. Broader study findings: Greater diversity and more naive CD4+ cells were seen in long-lived donors than in aged donors. Per million T cells, TCR beta diversity dropped roughly linearly as age increased.

A note on this clonotype: What it recognizes is unknown.

Material for sequencing was blood. This sequence was found in a woman aged 25-40 years in good health. V usage is TRBV28 and J usage is TRBJ1-1, with D maybe TRBD1 (5 bases). CDR3 residues: CASSLGTGELNTEAFF. As DNA, the CDR3 is TGTGCCAGCAGTTTGGGGACCGGGGAGCTGAACACTGAAGCTTTCTTT.